Below, one T cell receptor (beta chain) is given with its context. Its cognate antigen is unknown. This specimen comes from a study of T cell responses to AZD1222 COVID-19 vaccine. Produced via immunoSEQ multiplex PCR; TCRdb's table is partial and in-frame only. Among 90,000 to 150,000 clones, roughly 84% were seen once, and the ten largest hold 15% to 20%. Study-wide points: Across the whole spike, CD4 TCRs peaked at regions 160-218 and 743-854. Clonal diversity was possibly underestimated; the donors were predominantly white British and more often female.

Germline-derived CDR1 and CDR2 are SGHVS and FNYEAQ. The CDR3 sequence is 14 residues long. V lost 7 bases and J lost 6, with 15 bases in between. This sequence originates from an adult who received the AZD1222 COVID-19 vaccine. Sequencing was performed on peripheral blood, taken 28 days after the second AZD1222 dose. The chain joins TRBV7-6 to TRBJ2-2; D call uncertain. Here the CDR3 DNA reads TGTGCCAGCACGGTCGAGATCGGGCCCGGGGAGCTGTTTTTT. This encodes CASTVEIGPGELFF.